This TCR beta chain was observed in a study of human T cells and chemical hapten exposure (TCRdb year 2021). At the level of the whole study: Libraries were pooled for sequencing, and per-sample TCR yields varied mainly because of small differences in library volumes within the pool. This study followed changes in the peripheral blood TCR repertoire in vivo during primary and secondary sensitization of alopecia patients to the hapten diphenylcyclopropenone (DPC). From each blood RNA sample, both TCR alpha and TCR beta chains were sequenced.

Total RNA was extracted from unfractionated whole blood collected in Tempus Blood RNA tubes. As TCR sequencing controls, a handful of healthy volunteers were used, with blood taken at day 0, 2 weeks and 6 weeks. This clonotype was seen a few times. The antigen it recognizes is unknown. No base qualities exist here, and no much larger clone lies one base off it. The junction carries 9 bases between V and J, which are trimmed by 3 bases and 1 base respectively. The germline V gene gives CDR1 as SGHTA and CDR2 as FQGNSA. The CDR3 has 14 amino acids, counting the end cysteine and phenylalanine. The entry retains the CDR3 DNA only, 42 bases that are in frame from base 1. Libraries came from 5' RACE. The sequencer was an Illumina MiSeq. During library preparation, unique molecular identifiers were attached to individual cDNA molecules so that TCRs could be counted in a quantitative, reproducible way. As for the authors' bioinformatics: A median of around 100,000 TCRs per sample was observed, with a range of roughly 23,224 to 750,000. V, J and CDR3 annotation of the TCR reads was carried out using the Decombinator software suite. To make PS versus PT1 abundance plots, every sample was subsampled to the same number of TCRs (28,000). TCRs were defined as expanded if absent before sensitization and observed at least eight times at the 2-week time point. TCRdb reran the public reads through fastp at Q25 and MiXCR, keeping productive beta chains. Identical CDR3 protein sequences are pooled into one entry, listed with their most common genes and DNA. TCRdb, rather than the study authors, made the V and J calls. The sample has more than 60,000 distinct CDR3 sequences on record, approximately 16% of them singletons. Under 7.5% of the sample goes to the ten largest clones.

Study-wide findings and limitations: After repeated subsampling, changes were observed in the strength of the expansion versus patch-test correlation and in the threshold at which the correlation became significant. The number of TCRs above 1 in 1000 frequency did not change with DPC sensitization; there was no evidence of global repertoire structure alterations.

This clonotype originated in a female donor in good health. In this chain, TRBV7-2 is recombined with TRBJ1-1; the D gene is unclear. The DNA sequence follows: TGTGCCAGCAGCTTCCCGGTCCGGAACACTGAAGCTTTCTTT. Translated, this is CASSFPVRNTEAFF.